Listed below are T cell receptor beta chains from one sample, sequenced in a study of metastatic and nonmetastatic thyroid tumors. TCRdb re-called the PCR reads through MiXCR. The data show some 35,000 clones, with roughly 36% seen just once and about 23% held by the top ten. The sequencing sample was made of tumor tissue. The receptor source for this set is a female donor with papillary thyroid cancer or a benign thyroid nodule (not recorded which). Some clones in this sample may be carry-over from other donors' samples. Both conserved end residues are part of each CDR3. The D gene is left open where the match is weak. Clone sizes are given selectively: once, few, many, or a class where the clone is expanded.

J	D	size	V	DNA	CDR3
TRBJ1-3	NA	few	TRBV27	TGTGCCAGCAGAACCGACACAGCTCGGAGAAACACCATATATTTT	CASRTDTARRNTIYF
TRBJ1-2	TRBD1	few	TRBV20-1	TGCAGTGCTAGAGATTCAGGACAGGGTAACTATGGCTACACCTTC	CSARDSGQGNYGYTF
TRBJ2-7	TRBD2	few	TRBV15	TGTGCCACCAGCAGAGTAAAAGCGGGAGCTGTATACGAGCAGTACTTC	CATSRVKAGAVYEQYF
TRBJ2-7	TRBD1	NA	TRBV20-1	TGCAGTGCGGGACCGGGACAGGGAGCCCGCGAGCAGTACTTC	CSAGPGQGAREQYF
TRBJ2-1	TRBD2	NA	TRBV4-1	TGCGCCAGCAGCCTGCCGGGACTAGCGGCCTACAATGAGCAGTTCTTC	CASSLPGLAAYNEQFF
TRBJ1-1	NA	many	TRBV19	TGTGCCAGTACCCCACTCGGTGGCTGGCACACTGAAGCTTTCTTT	CASTPLGGWHTEAFF
TRBJ1-2	NA	NA	TRBV12-3/TRBV12-4	TGTGCCAGCAGTCTCCTCTTAATAGGGGAAGGCTACACCTTC	CASSLLLIGEGYTF
TRBJ2-7	NA	NA	TRBV2	TGTGCCAGCAGGAAAAGATTTGGCTCCTACGAGCAGTACTTC	CASRKRFGSYEQYF
TRBJ2-5	TRBD2	few	TRBV6-1	TGTGCCAGCAGGGCCCCGGTGGCTAGCGGGCGTCAAGAGACCCAGTACTTC	CASRAPVASGRQETQYF
TRBJ2-3	TRBD2	NA	TRBV4-3	TGCGCCAGCAGCCAAGACCTAGCGGGAGGGGCGATAGATACGCAGTATTTT	CASSQDLAGGAIDTQYF
TRBJ1-5	TRBD1	medium-sized	TRBV11-2	TGTGCCAGCAGCGCAGGGACAGCAAATCAGCCCCAGCATTTT	CASSAGTANQPQHF
TRBJ2-7	TRBD1	many	TRBV7-9	TGTGCCAGCAGCTTAAAGGGACAGGGATTTTCCGAGCAGTACTTC	CASSLKGQGFSEQYF
TRBJ2-3	NA	NA	TRBV9	TGTGCCAGCAGCGTTGGGCCCAGCACAGATACGCAGTATTTT	CASSVGPSTDTQYF
TRBJ2-1	TRBD1	NA	TRBV10-3	TGTGCCATAGGGGGGGACAGGGGCGACAATGAGCAGTTCTTC	CAIGGDRGDNEQFF
TRBJ2-1	NA	NA	TRBV15	TGTGCCACCAGCAGAGAGACAGGAGTGTACAATGAGCAGTTCTTC	CATSRETGVYNEQFF
TRBJ2-1	NA	NA	TRBV6-1	TGTGCCAGCAGTAATAGGTACAATGAGCAGTTCTTC	CASSNRYNEQFF
TRBJ2-2	NA	few	TRBV12-3/TRBV12-4	TGTGCCAGCAGTTTAGCGCGAGGGGGGGCCAGGGAGCTGTTTTTT	CASSLARGGARELFF
TRBJ2-7	NA	many	TRBV6-1	TGTGCCAGCAGCTCCCCGGGTGATCCTTCCTACGAGCAGTACTTC	CASSSPGDPSYEQYF
TRBJ1-1	NA	medium-sized	TRBV15	TGTGCCACCAGCAGAGATCGGGGACACGCTCGGGAAGCTTTCTTT	CATSRDRGHAREAFF
TRBJ2-1	TRBD2	NA	TRBV6-2/TRBV6-3	TGTGCCAGCACCGATAGCGGGAGTTCAAATGAGCAGTTCTTC	CASTDSGSSNEQFF
TRBJ2-2	NA	NA	TRBV20-1	TGCAGTGCTAGACCTCTAGGAGCGGAACAGAACACCGGGGAGCTGTTTTTT	CSARPLGAEQNTGELFF
TRBJ1-3	NA	NA	TRBV11-2	TGTGCCAGCAGCATATCGGCCCACTCTGGAAACACCATATATTTT	CASSISAHSGNTIYF
TRBJ2-7	NA	few	TRBV6-5	TGTGCCAGCAGTTACGCAGGCTCCTACGAGCAGTACTTC	CASSYAGSYEQYF
TRBJ2-5	NA	NA	TRBV5-1	TGCGCCAGCAGCTTAGGGGCGGGAGAGACCCAGTACTTC	CASSLGAGETQYF
TRBJ2-7	TRBD1	few	TRBV6-1	TGTGCCAGCAGCATATCCGGGACAGGGTGGGACGAGCAGTACTTC	CASSISGTGWDEQYF
TRBJ2-2	NA	NA	TRBV9	TGTGCCAGCAGCGTAGGGATAATAGGGGAGCTCGGGGAGCTGTTTTTT	CASSVGIIGELGELFF
TRBJ2-1	TRBD2	few	TRBV6-1	TGTGCCACCAAACGACTAGCGGGAGATAATGAGCAGTTCTTC	CATKRLAGDNEQFF
TRBJ2-7	TRBD1	many	TRBV6-1	TGTGCCAGTGACTCCCCGACAGGGTCTTTCGAGCAGTACTTC	CASDSPTGSFEQYF
TRBJ1-2	TRBD1	NA	TRBV11-2	TGTGCCAGCAGTCTAGGACAGGACTATGGCTACACCTTC	CASSLGQDYGYTF
TRBJ2-3	NA	NA	TRBV5-1	TGCGCCAGCAGCTTGGTGATGGGGAGCGGGGATACGCAGTATTTT	CASSLVMGSGDTQYF
TRBJ2-7	TRBD2	NA	TRBV11-2	TGTGCCAGCAGCCCGCGACTAGCGGGATACGAGCAGTACTTC	CASSPRLAGYEQYF
TRBJ2-7	TRBD2	few	TRBV10-3	TGTGCCATCAGTGAGTCACAGACTAGCGGGAGAACCAACGAGCAGTACTTC	CAISESQTSGRTNEQYF
TRBJ2-7	NA	many	TRBV20-1	TGCAGTGCCAGGCCGCATGCCGCAGGACAGACCTACGAGCAGTACTTC	CSARPHAAGQTYEQYF
TRBJ2-1	NA	many	TRBV6-6	TGTGCCAGCAGTTACCGGGACTACAATGAGCAGTTCTTC	CASSYRDYNEQFF
TRBJ2-1	TRBD2	few	TRBV6-2/TRBV6-3	TGTGCCAGCAGTTACCGGGGGGGAGTGTCCTACAATGAGCAGTTCTTC	CASSYRGGVSYNEQFF
TRBJ1-2	NA	few	TRBV6-1	TGTGCCAGCATTCTTATTGGGGAGTATGGCTACACCTTC	CASILIGEYGYTF
TRBJ2-5	NA	NA	TRBV9	TGTGCCAGCAGCGTAGCCCCAGGGGAGACCCAGTACTTC	CASSVAPGETQYF
TRBJ1-2	TRBD1	few	TRBV6-1	TGTGCCAGCAGCGCACAGGGGAGGAGTGGCTACACCTTC	CASSAQGRSGYTF
TRBJ2-3	TRBD1	NA	TRBV20-1	TGCAGTGGGACAGGGCGTGGGGATACGCAGTATTTT	CSGTGRGDTQYF
TRBJ1-6	NA	few	TRBV12-3/TRBV12-4	TGTGCCAGCAGCCGGGACGGGGGATCACCCCTCCACTTT	CASSRDGGSPLHF
TRBJ1-5	NA	NA	TRBV28	TGTGCCACACTGACGGGATACAATCAGCCCCAGCATTTT	CATLTGYNQPQHF
TRBJ1-1	TRBD1	many	TRBV29-1	TGCAGCGTCGGAAGACAGGGGATTACTGAAGCTTTCTTT	CSVGRQGITEAFF
TRBJ1-2	TRBD1	few	TRBV6-1	TGTGCCAGCAGTGAATACAGGGGAGTCGGGTATGGCTACACCTTC	CASSEYRGVGYGYTF
TRBJ2-3	NA	NA	TRBV5-1	TGCGCCAGTTTAGCGGAAACAGATACGCAGTATTTT	CASLAETDTQYF
TRBJ2-1	TRBD1	NA	TRBV19	TGTGCCAGTAGTATCAACCGACAGGGTCGGGGCAATGAGCAGTTCTTC	CASSINRQGRGNEQFF
TRBJ1-3	NA	few	TRBV6-1	TGTGCCAGCAGTGTGGCGGACACCTCTGGAAACACCATATATTTT	CASSVADTSGNTIYF
TRBJ2-7	NA	NA	TRBV7-9	TGTGCCAGCAGCGCTCAGGGACCCTACGAGCAGTACTTC	CASSAQGPYEQYF
TRBJ1-1	NA	few	TRBV24-1	TGTGCCACCAGTGACCCCAATACTGAAGCTTTCTTT	CATSDPNTEAFF
TRBJ2-1	TRBD2	few	TRBV28	TGTGCCAGCAGTTCTCCCGGACTAGCGGGAGGAAATGAGCAGTTCTTC	CASSSPGLAGGNEQFF
TRBJ2-7	NA	NA	TRBV27	TGTGCCAGCAGTATGGGCAGCACGCCCGATAACTACGAGCAGTACTTC	CASSMGSTPDNYEQYF
TRBJ1-3	NA	few	TRBV7-8	TGTGCCAGCAGCTTGACAGGAAACACCATATATTTT	CASSLTGNTIYF
TRBJ2-2	NA	few	TRBV12-5	TGTGCTAGTGGTTTGCAGGGTGGCGGGGAGCTGTTTTTT	CASGLQGGGELFF
TRBJ1-6	NA	few	TRBV27	TGTGCCAGCAGTTTATGGGGACAATATAATTCACCCCTCCACTTT	CASSLWGQYNSPLHF
TRBJ2-7	TRBD1	NA	TRBV30	TGTGCCTGGATAACACAGGGGGCCTACGAGCAGTACTTC	CAWITQGAYEQYF
TRBJ2-7	NA	few	TRBV6-1	TGTGCCAGCAAGCAGGGATCCTACGAGCAGTACTTC	CASKQGSYEQYF
TRBJ1-3	NA	few	TRBV7-3	TGTGCCAGCAGCCGCGACGGAAACACCATATATTTT	CASSRDGNTIYF
TRBJ1-2	TRBD1	few	TRBV28	TGTGCCAGCATTACAGGGGCCTATGGCTACACCTTC	CASITGAYGYTF
TRBJ1-3	NA	NA	TRBV5-1	TGCGCCAGCAGCTTGAGCTTCGGGGAATTGTGGAACACCATATATTTT	CASSLSFGELWNTIYF
TRBJ2-3	TRBD1	NA	TRBV12-3/TRBV12-4	TGTGCCAGCAGCACCGGGACAGGGGGCCGGTATTTT	CASSTGTGGRYF
TRBJ1-3	NA	NA	TRBV20-1	TGCAGTGCCCCGTCTAGCTCTGGAAACACCATATATTTT	CSAPSSSGNTIYF